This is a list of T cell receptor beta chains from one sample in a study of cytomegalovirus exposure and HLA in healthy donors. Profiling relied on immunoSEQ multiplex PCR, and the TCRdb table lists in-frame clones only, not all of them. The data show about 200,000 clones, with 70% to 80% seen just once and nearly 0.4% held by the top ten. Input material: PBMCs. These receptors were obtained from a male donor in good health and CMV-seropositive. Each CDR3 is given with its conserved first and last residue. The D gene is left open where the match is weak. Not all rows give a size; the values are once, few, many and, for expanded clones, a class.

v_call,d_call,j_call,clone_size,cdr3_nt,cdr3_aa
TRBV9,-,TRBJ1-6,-,TGTGCCAGCAGCGGAGGGTTTTCACCCCTCCACTTT,CASSGGFSPLHF
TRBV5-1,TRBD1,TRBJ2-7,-,TGCGCCAGCAGCTCTAATCGACAGGGGGGGTCCTACGAGCAGTACTTC,CASSSNRQGGSYEQYF
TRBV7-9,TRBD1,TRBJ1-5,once,TGTTCCAGCAGCCCCGACGACAGGGGCAATCAGCCCCAGCATTTT,CSSSPDDRGNQPQHF
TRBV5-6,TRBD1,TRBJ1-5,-,TGTGCCAGCAGCTTGAGCGGGAGGGGGCAGTTCAATCAGCCCCAGCATTTT,CASSLSGRGQFNQPQHF
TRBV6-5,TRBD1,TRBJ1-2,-,TGTGCCAGCACCCAGGGGGGAAGTTATGGCTACACCTTC,CASTQGGSYGYTF
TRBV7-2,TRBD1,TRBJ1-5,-,TGTGCCAGCAGCTTAGAGGGACAGGGGGCGGGCGGGCCCCAGCATTTT,CASSLEGQGAGGPQHF
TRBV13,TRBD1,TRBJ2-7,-,TGTGCCAGCAGCTCCCCAAGGACAGGGGGGTACGAGCAGTACTTC,CASSSPRTGGYEQYF
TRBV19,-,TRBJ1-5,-,TGTGCCAGTAGTCGGGGGGCAGGTTATAGCAATCAGCCCCAGCATTTT,CASSRGAGYSNQPQHF
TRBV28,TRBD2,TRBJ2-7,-,TGTGCCAGCAGGTTAATAGGACTAGCAAGCTCCTACGAGCAGTACTTC,CASRLIGLASSYEQYF
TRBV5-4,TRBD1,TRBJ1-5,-,TGTGCCAGCAGCAAGGACAGGGGAGGCAATCAGCCCCAGCATTTT,CASSKDRGGNQPQHF
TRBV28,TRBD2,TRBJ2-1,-,TGTGCCAGCAGTTTTGCCCACGGGGGGGTCCGGGAGCAGTTCTTC,CASSFAHGGVREQFF
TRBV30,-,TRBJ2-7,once,TGTGCCTGGAGTGCCCCCCCTACAGCTCCAGAGCAGTACTTC,CAWSAPPTAPEQYF
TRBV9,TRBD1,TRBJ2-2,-,TGTGCCAGCACCATAGACAGGGGGTACGGCGGGGAGCTGTTTTTT,CASTIDRGYGGELFF
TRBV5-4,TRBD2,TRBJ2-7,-,TGTGCCAGCAGCTTGAAAACGGGGGGTGCCTACGAGCAGTACTTC,CASSLKTGGAYEQYF
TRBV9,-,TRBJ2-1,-,TGTGCCAGCGCCCAGAGTCCGGCGGGAAGCAATGAGCAGTTCTTC,CASAQSPAGSNEQFF
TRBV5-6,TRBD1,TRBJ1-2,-,TGTGCCAGCAGCTTTTCAGGGGGGCATGGCTACACCTTC,CASSFSGGHGYTF
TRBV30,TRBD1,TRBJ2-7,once,TGTGCCTGGAGTGGGCCGGGACAGAAGCCCGAGCAGTACTTC,CAWSGPGQKPEQYF
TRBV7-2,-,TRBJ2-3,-,TGTGCCAGCAGCTTAGAGTTCCCAGCGGCTAGCCTCACAGATACGCAGTATTTT,CASSLEFPAASLTDTQYF
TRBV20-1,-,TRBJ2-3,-,TGCAGTGCTCGGGGAGATACGCAGTATTTT,CSARGDTQYF
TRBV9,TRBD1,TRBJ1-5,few,TGTGCCAGCAGCGGGACAGGGTATCAGCCCCAGCATTTT,CASSGTGYQPQHF
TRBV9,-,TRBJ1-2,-,TGTGCCAGCTCCGGGGGACCCTATGGCTACACCTTC,CASSGGPYGYTF
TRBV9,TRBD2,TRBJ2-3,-,TGTGCCAGCAGCGTAGCCCCGACCAGCGGGGTAGTCACAGATACGCAGTATTTT,CASSVAPTSGVVTDTQYF
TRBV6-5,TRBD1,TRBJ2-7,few,TGTGCCAGCAGTCCGGACAGGGGGGCGTACGAGCAGTACTTC,CASSPDRGAYEQYF
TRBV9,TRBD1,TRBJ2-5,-,TGTGCCAGCAGCGTAGAGGACGGGACCAGGGGGGAGACCCAGTACTTC,CASSVEDGTRGETQYF
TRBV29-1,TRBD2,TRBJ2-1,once,TGCAGCGTTGGAAGCGGGAGACAGAATGAGCAGTTCTTC,CSVGSGRQNEQFF
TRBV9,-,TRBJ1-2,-,TGTGCCAGCAGCGTAGACAGTTGGGCAGGGAAGGGCTACACCTTC,CASSVDSWAGKGYTF
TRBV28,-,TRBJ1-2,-,TGTGCTATCGAGGCTAACTATGGCTACACCTTC,CAIEANYGYTF
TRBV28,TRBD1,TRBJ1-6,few,TGTGCCAGCAGTTTAGCAGGGGGCAAGTCACCCCTCCACTTT,CASSLAGGKSPLHF
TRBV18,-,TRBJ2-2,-,TGTGCCAGCTCGGCTCTCCTAGGGGTTGTCGCCGGGGAGCTGTTTTTT,CASSALLGVVAGELFF
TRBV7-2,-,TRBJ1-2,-,TGTGCCAGCAGCTTCACCGGGACATATGGCTACACCTTC,CASSFTGTYGYTF